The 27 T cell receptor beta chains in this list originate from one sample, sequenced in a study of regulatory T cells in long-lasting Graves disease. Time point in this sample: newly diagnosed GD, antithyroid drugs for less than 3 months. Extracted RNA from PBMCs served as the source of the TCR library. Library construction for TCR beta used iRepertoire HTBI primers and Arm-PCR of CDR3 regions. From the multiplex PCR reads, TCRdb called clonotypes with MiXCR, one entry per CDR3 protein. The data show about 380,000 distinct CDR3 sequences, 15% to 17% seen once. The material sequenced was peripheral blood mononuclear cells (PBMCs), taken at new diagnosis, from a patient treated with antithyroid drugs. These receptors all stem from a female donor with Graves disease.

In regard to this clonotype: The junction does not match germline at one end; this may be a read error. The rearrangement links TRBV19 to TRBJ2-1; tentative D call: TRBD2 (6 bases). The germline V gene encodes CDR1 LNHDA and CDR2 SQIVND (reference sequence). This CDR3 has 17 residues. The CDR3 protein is CASSFPSARSSYSEQFF. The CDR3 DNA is TGTGCCAGTAGTTTCCCTAGCGCTCGAAGCTCCTACAGTGAGCAGTTCTTC.

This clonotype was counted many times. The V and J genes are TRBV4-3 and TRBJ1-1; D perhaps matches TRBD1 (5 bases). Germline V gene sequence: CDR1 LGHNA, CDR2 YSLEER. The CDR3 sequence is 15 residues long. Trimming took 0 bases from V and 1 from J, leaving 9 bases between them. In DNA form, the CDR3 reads TGCGCCAGCAGCCAAGAAATTGGACAGAACACTGAAGCTTTCTTT. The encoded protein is CASSQEIGQNTEAFF.

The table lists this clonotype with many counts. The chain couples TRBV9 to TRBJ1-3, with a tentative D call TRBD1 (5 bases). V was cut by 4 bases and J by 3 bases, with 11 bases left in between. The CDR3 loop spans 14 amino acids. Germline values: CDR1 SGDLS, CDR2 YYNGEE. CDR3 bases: TGTGCCAGCAGCAAATCAGGGTATGGAAACACCATATATTTT. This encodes CASSKSGYGNTIYF.

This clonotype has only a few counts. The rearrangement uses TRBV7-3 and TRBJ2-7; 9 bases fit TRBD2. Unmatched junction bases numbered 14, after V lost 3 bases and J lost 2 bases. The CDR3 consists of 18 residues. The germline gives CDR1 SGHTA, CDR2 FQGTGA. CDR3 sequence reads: CASSFNASGAPVPYEQYF. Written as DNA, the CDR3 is TGTGCCAGCAGCTTCAATGCTAGCGGGGCTCCCGTCCCCTACGAGCAGTACTTC.

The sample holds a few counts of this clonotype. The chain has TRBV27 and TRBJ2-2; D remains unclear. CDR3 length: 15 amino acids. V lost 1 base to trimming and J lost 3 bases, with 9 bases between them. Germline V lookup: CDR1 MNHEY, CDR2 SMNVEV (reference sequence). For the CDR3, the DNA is TGTGCCAGCAGTTTATTATACCTGGACACCGGGGAGCTGTTTTTT. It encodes CASSLLYLDTGELFF.

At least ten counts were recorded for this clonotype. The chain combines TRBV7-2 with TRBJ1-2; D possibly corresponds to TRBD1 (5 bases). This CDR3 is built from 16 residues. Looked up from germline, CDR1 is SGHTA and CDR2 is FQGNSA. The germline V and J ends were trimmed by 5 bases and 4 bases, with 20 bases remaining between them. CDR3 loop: CASSDFRRGGTYGYTF. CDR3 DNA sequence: TGTGCCAGCAGCGACTTCAGAAGGGGCGGAACCTATGGCTACACCTTC.

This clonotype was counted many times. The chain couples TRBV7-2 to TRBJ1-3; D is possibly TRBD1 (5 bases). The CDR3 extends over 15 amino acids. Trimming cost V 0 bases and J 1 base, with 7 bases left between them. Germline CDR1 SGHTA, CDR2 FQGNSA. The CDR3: CASSLAGGSGNTIYF. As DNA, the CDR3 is TGTGCCAGCAGCTTAGCCGGGGGTTCTGGAAACACCATATATTTT.

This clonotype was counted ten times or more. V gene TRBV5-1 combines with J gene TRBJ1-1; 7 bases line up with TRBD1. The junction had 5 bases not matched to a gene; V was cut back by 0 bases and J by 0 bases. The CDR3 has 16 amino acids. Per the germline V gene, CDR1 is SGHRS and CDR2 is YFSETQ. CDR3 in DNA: TGCGCCAGCAGCTTGGGTCTAGGGACAGTGAACACTGAAGCTTTCTTT. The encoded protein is CASSLGLGTVNTEAFF.

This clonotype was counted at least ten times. CDR3 nucleotides: TGTGCCAGCAGGGTCTCGACTAGCCTTCTCAACGAGCAGTACTTC. It is translated as CASRVSTSLLNEQYF. The chain uses TRBV28 and TRBJ2-7; 7 bases are a match to TRBD2. The CDR3 loop spans 15 amino acids. Germline CDR1 MDHEN, CDR2 SYDVKM. The ends lost 6 bases at V and 5 bases at J; junction bases unmatched: 13.

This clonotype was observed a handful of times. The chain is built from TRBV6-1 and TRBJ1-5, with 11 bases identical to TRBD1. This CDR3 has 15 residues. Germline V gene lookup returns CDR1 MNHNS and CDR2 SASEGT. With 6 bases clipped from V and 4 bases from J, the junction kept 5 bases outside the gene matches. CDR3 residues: CASSSGTGGNQPQHF. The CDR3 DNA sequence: TGTGCCAGCAGCTCCGGGACAGGGGGGAATCAGCCCCAGCATTTT.

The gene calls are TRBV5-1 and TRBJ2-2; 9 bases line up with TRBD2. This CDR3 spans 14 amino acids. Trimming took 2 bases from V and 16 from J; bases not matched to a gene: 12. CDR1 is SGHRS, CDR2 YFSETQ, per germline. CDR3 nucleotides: TGCGCCAGCAGCTTAGTTTCGGGACTAGCCGAACAGTTTTTT. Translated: CASSLVSGLAEQFF.

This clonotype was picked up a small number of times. The CDR3 spells CATSDPRRIEDTQYF. DNA for the CDR3: TGTGCCACCAGTGACCCACGCAGAATAGAAGATACGCAGTATTTT. The chain recombines TRBV24-1 with TRBJ2-3, with unresolved D. This CDR3 has 15 amino acids. Trimming took off 4 bases at V and 5 bases at J, with 15 bases between the two ends. Germline loops: CDR1 KGHDR, CDR2 SFDVKD.

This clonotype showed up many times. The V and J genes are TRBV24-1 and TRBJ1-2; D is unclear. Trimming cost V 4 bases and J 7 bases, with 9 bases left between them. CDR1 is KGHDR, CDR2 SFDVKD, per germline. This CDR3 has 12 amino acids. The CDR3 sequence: CATSDPLGGYTF. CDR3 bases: TGTGCCACCAGTGACCCGTTGGGTGGCTACACCTTC.

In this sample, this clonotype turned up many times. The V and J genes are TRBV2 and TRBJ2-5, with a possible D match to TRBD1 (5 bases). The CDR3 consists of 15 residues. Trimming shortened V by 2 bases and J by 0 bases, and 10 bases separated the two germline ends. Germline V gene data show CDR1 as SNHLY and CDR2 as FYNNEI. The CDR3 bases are TGTGCCAGCAGTGAATTTGACAGAAACCAAGAGACCCAGTACTTC. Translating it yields CASSEFDRNQETQYF.

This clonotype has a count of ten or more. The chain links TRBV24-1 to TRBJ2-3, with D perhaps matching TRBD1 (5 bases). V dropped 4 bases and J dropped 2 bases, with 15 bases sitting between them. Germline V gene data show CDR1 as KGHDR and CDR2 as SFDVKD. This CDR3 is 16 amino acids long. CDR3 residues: CATSDFDSAFTDTQYF. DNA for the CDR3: TGTGCCACCAGTGACTTCGACAGCGCCTTCACAGATACGCAGTATTTT.

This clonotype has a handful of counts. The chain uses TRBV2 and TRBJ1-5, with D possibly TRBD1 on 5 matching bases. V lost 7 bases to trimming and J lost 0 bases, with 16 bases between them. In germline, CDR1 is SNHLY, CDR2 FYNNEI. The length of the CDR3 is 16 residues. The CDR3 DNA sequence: TGTGCCAGCACCGACCTGGCCAGGGTTAGCAATCAGCCCCAGCATTTT. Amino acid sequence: CASTDLARVSNQPQHF.

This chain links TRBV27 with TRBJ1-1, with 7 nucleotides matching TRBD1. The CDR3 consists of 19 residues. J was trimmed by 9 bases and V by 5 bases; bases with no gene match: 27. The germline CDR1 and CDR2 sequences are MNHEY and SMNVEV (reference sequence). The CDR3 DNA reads TGTGCCAGCAGTCTACTGATCCTAGGACAGGCACCAGAAACCTTGAAAGCTTTCTTT. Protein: CASSLLILGQAPETLKAFF.

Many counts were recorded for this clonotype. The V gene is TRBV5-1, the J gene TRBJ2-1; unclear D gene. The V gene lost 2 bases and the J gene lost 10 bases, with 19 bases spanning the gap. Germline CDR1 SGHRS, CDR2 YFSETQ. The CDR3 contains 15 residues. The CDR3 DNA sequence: TGCGCCAGCAGCTTAAACTCTAATAAGGGTCGGGAGCAGTTCTTC. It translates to CASSLNSNKGREQFF. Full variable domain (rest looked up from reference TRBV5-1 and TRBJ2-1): KAGVTQTPRYLIKTRGQQVTLSCSPISGHRSVSWYQQTPGQGLQFLFEYFSETQRNKGNFPGRFSGRQFSNSRSEMNVSTLELGDSALYLCASSLNSNKGREQFFGPGTRLTVL.

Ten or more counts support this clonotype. The CDR3 loop is CASSRRDRVWDTEAFF. As DNA, the CDR3 is TGTGCCAGCAGCAGACGGGACAGGGTGTGGGACACTGAAGCTTTCTTT. The rearrangement joins TRBV9 to TRBJ1-1; the match to TRBD1 covers 9 bases. After removal of 4 bases from V and 3 bases from J, the junction contained 10 bases not matched to a gene. The V gene's germline CDR1 is SGDLS and CDR2 YYNGEE. The CDR3 is 16 residues long.

In nucleotides, the CDR3 is TGCAGTGCTAGAGATTGGTCTGGGGGGCGCTTCGCCGGGGAGCTGTTTTTT. Protein product: CSARDWSGGRFAGELFF. The gene calls are TRBV20-1 and TRBJ2-2, with D possibly being TRBD1 or TRBD2 (6 bases each). The CDR3 spans 17 residues. Germline V gene data show CDR1 as DFQATT and CDR2 as SNEGSKA (reference sequence). Trimming pared 0 bases from V and 6 bases from J, leaving 20 bases between.

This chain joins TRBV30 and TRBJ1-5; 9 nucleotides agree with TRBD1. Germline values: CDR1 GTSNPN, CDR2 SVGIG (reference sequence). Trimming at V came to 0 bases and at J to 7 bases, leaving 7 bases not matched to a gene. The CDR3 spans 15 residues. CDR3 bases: TGTGCCTGGAGTGTAGGGGCGACAGGGGGACAGCCCCAGCATTTT. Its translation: CAWSVGATGGQPQHF.

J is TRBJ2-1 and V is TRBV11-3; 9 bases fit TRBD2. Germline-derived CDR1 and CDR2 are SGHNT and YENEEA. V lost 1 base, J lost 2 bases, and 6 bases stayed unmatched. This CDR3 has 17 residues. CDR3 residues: CASSLGLAGGPYNEQFF. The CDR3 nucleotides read TGTGCCAGCAGCTTAGGGCTGGCGGGAGGGCCCTACAATGAGCAGTTCTTC.

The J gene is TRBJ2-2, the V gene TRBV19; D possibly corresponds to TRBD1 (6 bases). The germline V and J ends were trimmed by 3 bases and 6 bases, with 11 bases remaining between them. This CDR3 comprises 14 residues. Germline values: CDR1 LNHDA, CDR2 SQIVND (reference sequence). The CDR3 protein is CASSMLQGSGELFF. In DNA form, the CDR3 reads TGTGCCAGTAGTATGCTACAGGGCTCCGGGGAGCTGTTTTTT.

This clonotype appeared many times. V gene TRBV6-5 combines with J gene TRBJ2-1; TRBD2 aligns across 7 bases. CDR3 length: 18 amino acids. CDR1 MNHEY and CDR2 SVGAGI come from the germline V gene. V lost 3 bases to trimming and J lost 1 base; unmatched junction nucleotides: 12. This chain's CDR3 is CASSYTPWGRASYNEQFF. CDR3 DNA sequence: TGTGCCAGCAGTTATACCCCTTGGGGGAGGGCGTCCTACAATGAGCAGTTCTTC.

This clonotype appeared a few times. CDR3 loop: CASSQETGFYEQYF. The CDR3 nucleotides are TGTGCCAGCAGCCAAGAGACGGGTTTCTACGAGCAGTACTTC. V gene TRBV7-9 combines with J gene TRBJ2-7, with D unresolved. The CDR3 totals 14 residues. The germline V gene encodes CDR1 SEHNR and CDR2 FQNEAQ (reference sequence). Trimming removed 5 bases from V and 3 bases from J, with 14 bases in between.

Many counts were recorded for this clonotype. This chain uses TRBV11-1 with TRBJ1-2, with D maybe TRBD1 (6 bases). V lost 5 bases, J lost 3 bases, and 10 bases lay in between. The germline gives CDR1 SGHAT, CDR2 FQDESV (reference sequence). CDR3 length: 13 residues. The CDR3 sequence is CASSQDRDYGYTF. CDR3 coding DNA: TGTGCCAGCAGCCAGGACAGAGACTATGGCTACACCTTC.

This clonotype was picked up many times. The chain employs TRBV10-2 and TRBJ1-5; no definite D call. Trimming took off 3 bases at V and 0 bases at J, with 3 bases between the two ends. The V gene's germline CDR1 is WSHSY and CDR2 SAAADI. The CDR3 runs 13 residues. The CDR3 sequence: CASSDRSNQPQHF. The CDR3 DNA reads TGCGCCAGCAGTGACCGTAGCAATCAGCCCCAGCATTTT.